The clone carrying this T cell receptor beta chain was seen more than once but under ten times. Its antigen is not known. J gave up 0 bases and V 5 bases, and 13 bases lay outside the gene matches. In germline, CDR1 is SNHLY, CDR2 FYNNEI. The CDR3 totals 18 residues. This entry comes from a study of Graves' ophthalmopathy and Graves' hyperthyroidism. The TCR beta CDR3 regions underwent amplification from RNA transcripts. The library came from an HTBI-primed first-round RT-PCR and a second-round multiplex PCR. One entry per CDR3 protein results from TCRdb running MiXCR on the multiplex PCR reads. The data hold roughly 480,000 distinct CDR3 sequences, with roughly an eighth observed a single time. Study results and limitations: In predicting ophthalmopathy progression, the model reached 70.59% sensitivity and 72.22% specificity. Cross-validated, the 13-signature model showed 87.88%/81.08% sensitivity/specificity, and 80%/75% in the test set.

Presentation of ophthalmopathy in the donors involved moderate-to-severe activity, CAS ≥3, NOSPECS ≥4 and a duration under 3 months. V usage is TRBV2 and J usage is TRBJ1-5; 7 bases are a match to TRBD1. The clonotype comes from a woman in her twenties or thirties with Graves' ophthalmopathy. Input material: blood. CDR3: CASSLLGRGRDSNQPQHF. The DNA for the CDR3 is TGTGCCAGCAGTTTACTAGGGAGGGGGCGAGATAGCAATCAGCCCCAGCATTTT. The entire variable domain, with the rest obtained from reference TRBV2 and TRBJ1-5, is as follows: EPEVTQTPSHQVTQMGQEVILRCVPISNHLYFYWYRQILGQKVEFLVSFYNNEISEKSEIFDDQFSVERPDGSNFTLKIRSTKLEDSAMYFCASSLLGRGRDSNQPQHFGDGTRLSIL.